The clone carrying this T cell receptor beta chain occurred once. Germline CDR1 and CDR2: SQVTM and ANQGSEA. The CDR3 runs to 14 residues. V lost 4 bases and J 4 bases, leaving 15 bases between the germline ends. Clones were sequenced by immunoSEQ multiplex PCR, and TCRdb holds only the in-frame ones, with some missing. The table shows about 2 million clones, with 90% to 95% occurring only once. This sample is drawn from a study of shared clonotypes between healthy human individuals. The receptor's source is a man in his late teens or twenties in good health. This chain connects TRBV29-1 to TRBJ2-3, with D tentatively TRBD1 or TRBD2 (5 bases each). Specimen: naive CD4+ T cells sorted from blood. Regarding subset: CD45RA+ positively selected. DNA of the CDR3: TGCAGCGTTGCTAGGGACGGCCTGGCAGATACGCAGTATTTT. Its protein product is CSVARDGLADTQYF.